The 30 T cell receptor beta chains below come from one sample, sequenced in a study of T cells in narcolepsy. Produced via immunoSEQ multiplex PCR; TCRdb's table is partial and in-frame only. Found here are some 13,000 clones, 85% to 90% of them singletons; the top ten hold over 1.5%. Material for sequencing was CD45RA- memory CD4+ T cells from PBMCs. These receptors all stem from a human donor with narcolepsy.

This chain connects TRBV27 to TRBJ2-1, with a tentative D call TRBD2 (5 bases). Germline V gene lookup returns CDR1 MNHEY and CDR2 SMNVEV (reference sequence). The CDR3 is made up of 15 amino acids. V was trimmed by 5 bases and J by 3 bases, leaving 14 bases between them. CDR3 residues: CASSNNREYYNEQFF. In DNA, the CDR3 is TGTGCCAGCAGTAATAACCGGGAATACTACAATGAGCAGTTCTTC.

The J gene is TRBJ2-2, the V gene TRBV7-9; possible D gene TRBD2, 7 bases. The germline gives CDR1 SEHNR, CDR2 FQNEAQ (reference sequence). CDR3 length equals 19 residues. The ends were cut back, 5 bases at V and 8 bases at J, with 30 bases in the middle. DNA of the CDR3: TGTGCCAGCAGCCCCTACACATGGGGGGGCAGTCGGAACCGTGGGGAGCTGTTTTTT. It encodes CASSPYTWGGSRNRGELFF.

The chain combines TRBV5-1 with TRBJ2-5; 12 bases agree with TRBD1. Germline CDR1 is SGHRS and CDR2 is YFSETQ. The CDR3 extends over 15 amino acids. The V gene end was trimmed by 7 bases and the J gene end by 8 bases; junction bases not matched to a gene: 12. CDR3 loop: CASGDPGQGAFTQYF. CDR3 nucleotides: TGCGCCAGCGGAGACCCGGGACAGGGGGCTTTTACCCAGTACTTC.

This clone was counted a single time. The chain employs TRBV2 and TRBJ2-2; D gene unclear. In germline, CDR1 is SNHLY, CDR2 FYNNEI. This CDR3 region has 13 residues. V was shortened by 2 bases and J by 5 bases, with 6 bases between the two germline ends. The CDR3 protein is CASSESRTGELFF. The CDR3 DNA reads as TGTGCCAGCAGTGAAAGCCGAACCGGGGAGCTGTTTTTT.

The chain uses TRBV6-1 and TRBJ2-1; the D gene is possibly TRBD2 (5 bases). The germline gives CDR1 MNHNS, CDR2 SASEGT. V was shortened by 11 bases and J by 3 bases, with 17 bases between the two germline ends. CDR3 size: 14 residues. The CDR3 region has the DNA TGTGCCGGATGGATGAGGGAATTCTACAATGAGCAGTTCTTC. Translated: CAGWMREFYNEQFF.

This clone has only one observation. The chain employs TRBV7-3 and TRBJ2-6; 10 nucleotides line up with TRBD2. The germline V gene encodes CDR1 SGHTA and CDR2 FQGTGA. This CDR3 contains 18 residues. V gave up 2 bases and J gave up 0 bases; unmatched junction bases: 4. CDR3 nucleotides: TGTGCCAGCAGCTTATCACTAGCGGGGACCTCTGGGGCCAACGTCCTGACTTTC. Its translation is CASSLSLAGTSGANVLTF.

The chain joins TRBV5-6 to TRBJ1-1; 12 nucleotides agree with TRBD1. This CDR3 comprises 15 residues. The V gene's germline CDR1 is SGHDT and CDR2 YYEEEE. Trimming at V came to 6 bases and at J to 1 base, leaving 4 bases not matched to a gene. The CDR3 bases are TGTGCCAGCACCGGGACAGGGGGCTGGAACACTGAAGCTTTCTTT. The encoded protein is CASTGTGGWNTEAFF.

The genes are TRBV5-1 and TRBJ1-5; no firm D call. V was cut by 1 base and J by 0 bases, with 8 bases left in between. CDR3 length: 15 amino acids. Germline assignment: CDR1 SGHRS and CDR2 YFSETQ. CDR3 residues: CASSLLAGSNQPQHF. DNA for the CDR3: TGCGCCAGCAGCTTGTTGGCGGGTAGCAATCAGCCCCAGCATTTT.

The rearrangement links TRBV7-2 to TRBJ2-1; D is unresolved. V gave up 1 base and J gave up 7 bases, with 8 bases separating them. The germline V gene encodes CDR1 SGHTA and CDR2 FQGNSA. This CDR3 is built from 13 residues. CDR3 in DNA: TGTGCCAGCAGCTTAGACTTGACAAATGAGCAGTTCTTC. Amino acid sequence: CASSLDLTNEQFF.

This clone showed up just a few times. The chain couples TRBV5-1 to TRBJ1-2; a weak D match, TRBD1 (5 bases). V was pared by 1 base and J by 8 bases, with 15 bases between. This CDR3 region has 14 residues. The germline CDR1 and CDR2 sequences are SGHRS and YFSETQ. This CDR3 is CASSLSLRGVGYTF. In nucleotides, the CDR3 is TGCGCCAGCAGCTTGTCGTTGCGGGGGGTGGGCTACACCTTC.

V gene TRBV28 combines with J gene TRBJ2-7, with 9 positions matching TRBD2. J lost 1 base, V lost 2 bases, and 15 bases had no gene match. The germline V gene encodes CDR1 MDHEN and CDR2 SYDVKM. The CDR3 loop spans 19 amino acids. The CDR3 DNA sequence: TGTGCCAGCAGTTTACCTGGGGTTAGCGGGAGTTTTAGGTCCTACGAGCAGTACTTC. Translated: CASSLPGVSGSFRSYEQYF. The complete variable domain, with remaining parts taken from reference TRBV28 and TRBJ2-7, reads DVKVTQSSRYLVKRTGEKVFLECVQDMDHENMFWYRQDPGLGLRLIYFSYDVKMKEKGDIPEGYSVSREKKERFSLILESASTNQTSMYLCASSLPGVSGSFRSYEQYFGPGTRLTVT.

The chain combines TRBV7-8 with TRBJ1-1, with 7 nucleotides matching TRBD1. Germline CDR1 SGHVS, CDR2 FQNEAQ. V shed 5 bases, J shed 4 bases, and the junction held 7 bases outside the gene matches. The CDR3 sequence is 14 residues long. In DNA form, the CDR3 reads TGTGCCAGCAGCCGAGTCCAGGGGGTCACTGAAGCTTTCTTT. Protein: CASSRVQGVTEAFF.

This clone was seen just once. The chain uses TRBV6-1 and TRBJ2-4, with D possibly being TRBD1 (6 bases). Germline CDR1 MNHNS, CDR2 SASEGT. Between the trimmed V and J ends, which lost 3 bases and 9 bases, there was a span of 12 bases. This CDR3 region has 13 residues. CDR3 DNA: TGTGCCAGCAGTGACAGGGGAGTCGCCATTCAGTACTTC. Residues: CASSDRGVAIQYF.

This sequence joins TRBV6-1 and TRBJ2-3, with D possibly being TRBD1 (6 bases). Trimming stripped 4 bases from V and 7 bases from J, with 9 bases between. Germline CDR1 MNHNS, CDR2 SASEGT. The length of the CDR3 is 12 residues. The CDR3 bases are TGTGCCAGCAGTGGGGGGCGACATACGCAGTATTTT. This encodes CASSGGRHTQYF.

The V gene is TRBV7-2, the J gene TRBJ2-5, with 10 bases lining up with TRBD1. Germline CDR1 is SGHTA and CDR2 is FQGNSA. Trimming removed 5 bases from V and 1 base from J; junction bases left unmatched: 4. The CDR3 is 15 amino acids. The CDR3 here is CASSQGTGAQETQYF. CDR3 bases: TGTGCCAGCAGCCAAGGGACAGGGGCCCAAGAGACCCAGTACTTC.

The rearrangement links TRBV5-6 to TRBJ2-7; 15 bases are a match to TRBD2. The CDR3 covers 15 residues. CDR1 SGHDT and CDR2 YYEEEE come from the germline V gene. The ends lost 4 bases at V and 4 bases at J; junction bases unmatched: 3. CDR3 amino acids: CASSAGLAGGYEQYF. The CDR3, as DNA: TGTGCCAGCAGCGCCGGACTAGCGGGAGGGTACGAGCAGTACTTC.

The chain joins TRBV5-1 to TRBJ2-1; 8 nucleotides match TRBD1. CDR3 length: 14 amino acids. Trimming removed 4 bases from V and 4 bases from J; junction bases left unmatched: 4. The germline CDR1 and CDR2 sequences are SGHRS and YFSETQ. The CDR3 sequence is CASSPGQEYNEQFF. The CDR3 nucleotides are TGCGCCAGCAGCCCGGGACAGGAATACAATGAGCAGTTCTTC. Drawing the rest from reference TRBV5-1 and TRBJ2-1, the complete variable domain is KAGVTQTPRYLIKTRGQQVTLSCSPISGHRSVSWYQQTPGQGLQFLFEYFSETQRNKGNFPGRFSGRQFSNSRSEMNVSTLELGDSALYLCASSPGQEYNEQFFGPGTRLTVL.

The J gene is TRBJ1-4, the V gene TRBV13; 8 bases match TRBD1. Germline loops: CDR1 PRHDT, CDR2 FYEKMQ (reference sequence). The CDR3 is 15 residues long. Germline trimming cut 5 bases from V and 7 bases from J; bases unmatched to any gene: 9. The CDR3 sequence is CASSLRTGWVEKLFF. The CDR3, as DNA: TGTGCCAGCAGCCTTCGGACAGGGTGGGTTGAAAAACTGTTTTTT.

On this clone: One end of the junction fails to match germline, which may point to a read error. The chain has TRBV19 and TRBJ1-2, with D maybe TRBD1 (5 bases). The CDR3 is made up of 11 amino acids. Per the germline V gene, CDR1 is LNHDA and CDR2 is SQIVND (reference sequence). CDR3 in DNA: TGTGCCAGTAGGGCGGGGCCCCGTGTCGCCTTC. Protein: CASRAGPRVAF.

In its sample, this clone was seen a few times. The chain links TRBV2 to TRBJ1-4; 9 nucleotides match TRBD1. Germline CDR1 SNHLY, CDR2 FYNNEI. The junction had 11 bases not matched to a gene; V was cut back by 6 bases and J by 9 bases. The CDR3 length is 15 residues. The CDR3, as DNA: TGTGCCAGCAGCAAGCTACAGGGGGCGGTCAAAAAACTGTTTTTT. This translates into CASSKLQGAVKKLFF.

V usage is TRBV5-4 and J usage is TRBJ2-3; 11 nucleotides match TRBD2. After removal of 4 bases from V and 1 base from J, the junction contained 8 bases not matched to a gene. The germline V gene encodes CDR1 SGHNT and CDR2 YYREEE (reference sequence). The length of the CDR3 is 17 residues. The DNA for the CDR3 is TGTGCCAGCAGCGTGGGTACTAGCGGGAGTGGCACAGATACGCAGTATTTT. Its protein is CASSVGTSGSGTDTQYF. Variable domain in full (rest from reference TRBV5-4 and TRBJ2-3): ETGVTQSPTHLIKTRGQQVTLRCSSQSGHNTVSWYQQALGQGPQFIFQYYREEENGRGNFPPRFSGLQFPNYSSELNVNALELDDSALYLCASSVGTSGSGTDTQYFGPGTRLTVL.

This chain joins TRBV2 and TRBJ2-1; 9 nucleotides match TRBD1. Germline V lookup: CDR1 SNHLY, CDR2 FYNNEI. The CDR3 is 14 residues long. V lost 4 bases, J lost 7 bases, and 5 bases stayed unmatched. CDR3 in amino acids: CASSAGTGLNEQFF. CDR3 DNA sequence: TGTGCCAGCAGTGCTGGGACAGGGTTGAATGAGCAGTTCTTC.

The genes are TRBV9 and TRBJ1-5, with 12 nucleotides matching TRBD1. The CDR3 extends over 18 amino acids. The trim removed 5 bases at V and 2 bases at J, leaving 11 bases unmatched. CDR1 is SGDLS and CDR2 is YYNGEE in the germline V gene. CDR3 sequence: CASRSPGQGASGNQPQHF. As DNA, the CDR3 is TGTGCCAGCAGATCCCCGGGACAGGGGGCGTCTGGCAATCAGCCCCAGCATTTT.

This clone was detected a few times. The chain employs TRBV19 and TRBJ1-5; unclear D gene. Germline V gene lookup returns CDR1 LNHDA and CDR2 SQIVND (reference sequence). There are 13 residues in the CDR3. The ends were cut back, 3 bases at V and 10 bases at J, with 13 bases in the middle. The CDR3 here is CASSIESVTPQHF. The CDR3 DNA sequence: TGTGCCAGTAGTATCGAATCGGTCACCCCCCAGCATTTT.

The J gene is TRBJ2-3, the V gene TRBV5-1; D call uncertain. Trimming removed 4 bases at V and 5 bases at J, with 14 bases between. The CDR3 has 14 amino acids. CDR1 and CDR2 (germline): SGHRS, YFSETQ. The CDR3, as DNA: TGCGCCAGCAGCCTAGGAGTTGCGGTAGATACGCAGTATTTT. Translation: CASSLGVAVDTQYF.

The chain carries TRBV5-6 and TRBJ2-2; 7 nucleotides align to TRBD2. Trimming cost V 1 base and J 5 bases; bases outside gene matches: 5. Germline V lookup: CDR1 SGHDT, CDR2 YYEEEE. The CDR3 has 15 amino acids. This CDR3 reads CASSLTPGGTGELFF. The CDR3 DNA reads as TGTGCCAGCAGCTTGACCCCGGGAGGTACCGGGGAGCTGTTTTTT.

The CDR3 DNA follows: TGCAGCGCCGGGCAGGGGCAAGATCAGCCCCAGCATTTT. Amino acid sequence: CSAGQGQDQPQHF. V and J are TRBV29-1 and TRBJ1-5, with D possibly TRBD1 on 6 matching bases. V dropped 7 bases and J dropped 5 bases, with 15 bases sitting between them. In germline, CDR1 is SQVTM, CDR2 ANQGSEA. The CDR3 is made up of 13 amino acids.

V gene TRBV28 combines with J gene TRBJ1-1; 7 positions agree with TRBD1. The CDR3 sequence is 13 residues long. The J segment lost 7 bases and the V segment lost 2 bases, leaving 4 bases of the junction unmatched. The germline V gene encodes CDR1 MDHEN and CDR2 SYDVKM. CDR3 sequence (DNA): TGTGCCAGCAGTTTACAGGGGGGTTTTGAAGCTTTCTTT. It encodes CASSLQGGFEAFF. Filled out from reference TRBV28 and TRBJ1-1, the complete variable domain reads DVKVTQSSRYLVKRTGEKVFLECVQDMDHENMFWYRQDPGLGLRLIYFSYDVKMKEKGDIPEGYSVSREKKERFSLILESASTNQTSMYLCASSLQGGFEAFFGQGTRLTVV.

The chain uses TRBV30 and TRBJ2-5; a possible D gene is TRBD2 (5 bases). The germline CDR1 and CDR2 sequences are GTSNPN and SVGIG (reference sequence). The CDR3 spans 13 residues. Deletions cut 0 bases from V and 4 bases from J, with 9 bases between. DNA for the CDR3: TGTGCCTGGAGTGTATGGACTCGAGAGACCCAGTACTTC. This encodes CAWSVWTRETQYF. The full variable domain, completed using reference TRBV30 and TRBJ2-5, is SQTIHQWPATLVQPVGSPLSLECTVEGTSNPNLYWYRQAAGRGLQLLFYSVGIGQISSEVPQNLSASRPQDRQFILSSKKLLLSDSGFYLCAWSVWTRETQYFGPGTRLLVL.

This chain connects TRBV6-5 to TRBJ2-2, with D possibly matching TRBD2 (6 bases). V was trimmed by 5 bases and J by 2 bases, leaving 9 bases between them. This CDR3 is built from 14 residues. Germline CDR1 is MNHEY and CDR2 is SVGAGI. CDR3 bases: TGTGCCAGCAGTCGGGACTTCAACACCGGGGAGCTGTTTTTT. Its translation: CASSRDFNTGELFF.